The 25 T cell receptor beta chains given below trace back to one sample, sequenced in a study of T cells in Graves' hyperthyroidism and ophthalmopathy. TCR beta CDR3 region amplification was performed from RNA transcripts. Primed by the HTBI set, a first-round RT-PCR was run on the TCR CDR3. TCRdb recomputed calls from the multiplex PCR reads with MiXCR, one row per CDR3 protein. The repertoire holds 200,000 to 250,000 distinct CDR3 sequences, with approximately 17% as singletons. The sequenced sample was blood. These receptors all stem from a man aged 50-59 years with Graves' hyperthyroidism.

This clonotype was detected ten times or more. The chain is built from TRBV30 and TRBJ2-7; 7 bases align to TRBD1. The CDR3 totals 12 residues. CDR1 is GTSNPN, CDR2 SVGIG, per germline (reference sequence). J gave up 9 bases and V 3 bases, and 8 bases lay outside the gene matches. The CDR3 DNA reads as TGTGCCTGGAGGACAGGGACCCTCGGGCAGTACTTC. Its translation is CAWRTGTLGQYF.

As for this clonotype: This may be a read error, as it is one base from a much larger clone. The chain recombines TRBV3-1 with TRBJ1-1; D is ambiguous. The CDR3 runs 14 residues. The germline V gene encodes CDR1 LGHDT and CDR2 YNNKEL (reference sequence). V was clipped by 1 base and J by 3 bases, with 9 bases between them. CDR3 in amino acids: CASSQGVWDTEAFF. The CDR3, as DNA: TGTGCCAGCAGCCAAGGGGTCTGGGACACTGAAGCTTTCTTT. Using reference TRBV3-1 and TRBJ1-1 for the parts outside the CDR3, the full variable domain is DTAVSQTPKYLVTQMGNDKSIKCEQNLGHDTMYWYKQDSKKFLKIMFSYNNKELIINETVPNRFSPKSPDKAHLNLHINSLELGDSAVYFCASSQGVWDTEAFFGQGTRLTVV.

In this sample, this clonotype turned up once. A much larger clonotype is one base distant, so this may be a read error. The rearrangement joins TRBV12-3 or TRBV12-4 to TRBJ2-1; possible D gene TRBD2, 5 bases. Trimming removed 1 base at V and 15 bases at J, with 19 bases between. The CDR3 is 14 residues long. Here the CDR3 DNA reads TGTGCCAGCAGTTTAGACCGATATAGCAGGACTTGGTTCTTC. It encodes CASSLDRYSRTWFF.

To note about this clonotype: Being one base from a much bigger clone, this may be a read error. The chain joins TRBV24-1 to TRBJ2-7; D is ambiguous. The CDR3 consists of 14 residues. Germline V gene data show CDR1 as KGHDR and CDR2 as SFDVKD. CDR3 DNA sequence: TGTGCCGCCAGTGACTCCAGGATTTCCTACGAGCAGTACTTC. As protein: CAASDSRISYEQYF.

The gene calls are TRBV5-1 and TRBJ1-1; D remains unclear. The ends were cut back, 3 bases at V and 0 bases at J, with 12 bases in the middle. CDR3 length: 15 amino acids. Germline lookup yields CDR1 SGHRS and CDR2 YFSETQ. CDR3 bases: TGCGCCAGCAGCTCGGGCCCTTCCATGAACACTGAAGCTTTCTTT. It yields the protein CASSSGPSMNTEAFF.

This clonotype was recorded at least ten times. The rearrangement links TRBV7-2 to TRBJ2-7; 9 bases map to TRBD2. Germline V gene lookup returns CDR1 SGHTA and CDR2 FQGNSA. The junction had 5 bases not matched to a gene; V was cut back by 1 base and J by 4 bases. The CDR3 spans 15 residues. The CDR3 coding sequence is TGTGCCAGCAGCTTAGTCGGGACTAGCAGTTACGAGCAGTACTTC. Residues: CASSLVGTSSYEQYF.

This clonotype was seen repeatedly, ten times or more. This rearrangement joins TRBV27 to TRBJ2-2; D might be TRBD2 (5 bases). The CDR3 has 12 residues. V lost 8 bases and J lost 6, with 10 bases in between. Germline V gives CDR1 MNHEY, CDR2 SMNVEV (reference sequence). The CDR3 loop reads CASSEGSGELFF. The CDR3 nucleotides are TGTGCCAGCTCCGAGGGTTCCGGGGAGCTGTTTTTT.

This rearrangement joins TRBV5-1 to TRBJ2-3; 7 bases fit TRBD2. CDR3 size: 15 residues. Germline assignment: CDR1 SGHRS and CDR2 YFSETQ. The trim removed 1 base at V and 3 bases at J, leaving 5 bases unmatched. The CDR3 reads CASSLPLAETDTQYF. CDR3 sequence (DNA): TGCGCCAGCAGCTTGCCTCTAGCGGAGACAGATACGCAGTATTTT.

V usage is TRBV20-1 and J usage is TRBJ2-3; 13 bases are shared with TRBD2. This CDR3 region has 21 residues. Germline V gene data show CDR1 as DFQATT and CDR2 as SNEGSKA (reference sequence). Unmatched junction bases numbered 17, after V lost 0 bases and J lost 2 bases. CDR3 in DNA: TGCAGTGCTAGAGATTACGGGACTAGCGGGAAGGGAGAGGTTGCCACAGATACGCAGTATTTT. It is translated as CSARDYGTSGKGEVATDTQYF.

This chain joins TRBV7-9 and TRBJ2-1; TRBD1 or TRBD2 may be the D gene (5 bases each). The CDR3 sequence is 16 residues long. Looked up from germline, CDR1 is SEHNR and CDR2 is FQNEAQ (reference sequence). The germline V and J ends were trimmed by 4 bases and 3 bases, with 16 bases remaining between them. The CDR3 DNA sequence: TGTGCCAGCAGCTATACTCGTGGGGGAGTCTACAATGAGCAGTTCTTC. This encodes CASSYTRGGVYNEQFF. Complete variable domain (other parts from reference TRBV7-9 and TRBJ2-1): DTGVSQNPRHKITKRGQNVTFRCDPISEHNRLYWYRQTLGQGPEFLTYFQNEAQLEKSRLLSDRFSAERPKGSFSTLEIQRTEQGDSAMYLCASSYTRGGVYNEQFFGPGTRLTVL.

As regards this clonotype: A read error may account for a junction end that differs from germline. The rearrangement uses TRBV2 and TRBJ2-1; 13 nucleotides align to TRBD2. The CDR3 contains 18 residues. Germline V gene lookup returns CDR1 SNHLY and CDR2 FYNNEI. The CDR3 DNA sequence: TGTGCCACCAGTGAAACTAGCGGGAGGGGGCGCACCTACAATGAGCAGTTCTTC. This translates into CATSETSGRGRTYNEQFF.

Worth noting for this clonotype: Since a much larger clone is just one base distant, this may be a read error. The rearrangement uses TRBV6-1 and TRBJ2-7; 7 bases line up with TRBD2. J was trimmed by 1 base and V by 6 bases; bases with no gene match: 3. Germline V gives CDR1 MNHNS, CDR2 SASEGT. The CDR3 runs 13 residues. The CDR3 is CASRGGSSYEQYF. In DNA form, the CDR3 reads TGTGCCAGCAGGGGGGGGTCATCCTACGAGCAGTACTTC.

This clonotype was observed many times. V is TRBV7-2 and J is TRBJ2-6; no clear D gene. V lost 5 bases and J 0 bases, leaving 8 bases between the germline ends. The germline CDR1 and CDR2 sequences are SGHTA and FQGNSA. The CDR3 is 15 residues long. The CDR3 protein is CASSPVNSGANVLTF. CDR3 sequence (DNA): TGTGCCAGCAGCCCAGTAAACTCTGGGGCCAACGTCCTGACTTTC.

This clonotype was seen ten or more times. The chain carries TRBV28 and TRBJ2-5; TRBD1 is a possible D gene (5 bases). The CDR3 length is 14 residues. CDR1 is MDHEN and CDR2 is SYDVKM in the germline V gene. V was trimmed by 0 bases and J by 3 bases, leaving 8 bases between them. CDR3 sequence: CASSLWTEKETQYF. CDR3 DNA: TGTGCCAGCAGTTTATGGACAGAGAAAGAGACCCAGTACTTC.

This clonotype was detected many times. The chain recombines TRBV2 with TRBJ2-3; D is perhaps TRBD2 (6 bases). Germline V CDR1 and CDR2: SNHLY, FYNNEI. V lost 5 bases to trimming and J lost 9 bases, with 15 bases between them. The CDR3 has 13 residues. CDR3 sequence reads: CASSLTRRETQYF. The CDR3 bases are TGTGCCAGCAGTCTCACGAGGAGGGAAACGCAGTATTTT.

The CDR3 coding sequence is TGTGCCAGCAGCGTTCGAGGAGGCCAGAGAACAGATACGCAGTATTTT. Protein product: CASSVRGGQRTDTQYF. The V gene is TRBV7-2, the J gene TRBJ2-3; tentatively, D is TRBD2 (5 bases). The CDR3 sequence is 16 residues long. V dropped 5 bases and J dropped 3 bases, with 18 bases sitting between them. Germline V gives CDR1 SGHTA, CDR2 FQGNSA.

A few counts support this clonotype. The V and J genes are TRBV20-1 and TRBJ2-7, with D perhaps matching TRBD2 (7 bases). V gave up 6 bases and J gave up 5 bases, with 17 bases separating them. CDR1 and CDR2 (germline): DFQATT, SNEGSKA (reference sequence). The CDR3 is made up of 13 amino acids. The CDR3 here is CSAPLEGGDEQYF. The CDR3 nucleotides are TGCAGTGCGCCTTTAGAGGGGGGGGACGAGCAGTACTTC.

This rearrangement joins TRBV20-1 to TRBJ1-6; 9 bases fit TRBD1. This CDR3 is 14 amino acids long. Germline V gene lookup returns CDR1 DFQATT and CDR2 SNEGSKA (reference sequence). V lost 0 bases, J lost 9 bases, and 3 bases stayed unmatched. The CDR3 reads CSAREQGARSPLHF. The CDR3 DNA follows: TGCAGTGCTAGAGAACAGGGGGCGCGTTCACCCCTCCACTTT.

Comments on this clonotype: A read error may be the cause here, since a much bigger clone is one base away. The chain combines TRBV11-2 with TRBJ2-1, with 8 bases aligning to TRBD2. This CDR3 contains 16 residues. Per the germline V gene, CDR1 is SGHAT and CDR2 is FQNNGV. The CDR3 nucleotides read TGTGCCAGCAGCACCCACTTTAGCGGGATCTACAATGAGCGGTTCTTC. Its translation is CASSTHFSGIYNERFF.

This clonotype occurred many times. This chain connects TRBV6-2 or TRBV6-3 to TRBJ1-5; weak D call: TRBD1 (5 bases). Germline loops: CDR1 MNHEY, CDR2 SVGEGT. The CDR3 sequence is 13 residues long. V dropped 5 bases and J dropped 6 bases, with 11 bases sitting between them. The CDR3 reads CASSLTVAQPQHF. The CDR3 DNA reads TGTGCCAGCAGTCTGACAGTAGCTCAGCCCCAGCATTTT.

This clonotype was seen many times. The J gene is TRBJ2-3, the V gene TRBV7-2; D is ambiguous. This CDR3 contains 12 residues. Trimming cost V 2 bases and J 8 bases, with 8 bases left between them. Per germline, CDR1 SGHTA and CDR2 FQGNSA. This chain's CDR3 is CASSLRTGTQYF. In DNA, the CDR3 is TGTGCCAGCAGCTTAAGGACGGGTACGCAGTATTTT.

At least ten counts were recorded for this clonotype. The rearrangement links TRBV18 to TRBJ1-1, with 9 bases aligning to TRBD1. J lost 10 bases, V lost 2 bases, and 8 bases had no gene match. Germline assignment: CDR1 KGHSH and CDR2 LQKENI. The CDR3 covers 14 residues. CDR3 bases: TGTGCCAGCTCACCAACCGAACAGGGGGCTGGAGCTTTCTTT. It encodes CASSPTEQGAGAFF.

This chain's CDR3 is CASSTGVEQYF. CDR3 DNA: TGTGCCAGCAGTACAGGGGTCGAGCAGTACTTC. The chain couples TRBV6-1 to TRBJ2-7; TRBD1 matches 7 bases. Germline V gene sequence: CDR1 MNHNS, CDR2 SASEGT. The CDR3 is made up of 11 amino acids. V lost 5 bases and J lost 6; bases outside the gene matches: 1.

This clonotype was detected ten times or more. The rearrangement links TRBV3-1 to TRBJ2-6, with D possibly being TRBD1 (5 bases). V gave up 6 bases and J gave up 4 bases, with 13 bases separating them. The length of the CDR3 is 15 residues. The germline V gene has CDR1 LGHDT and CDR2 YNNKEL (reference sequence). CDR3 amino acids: CASSHTGRGANVLTF. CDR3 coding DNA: TGTGCCAGCAGTCACACAGGTAGGGGGGCCAACGTCCTGACTTTC.

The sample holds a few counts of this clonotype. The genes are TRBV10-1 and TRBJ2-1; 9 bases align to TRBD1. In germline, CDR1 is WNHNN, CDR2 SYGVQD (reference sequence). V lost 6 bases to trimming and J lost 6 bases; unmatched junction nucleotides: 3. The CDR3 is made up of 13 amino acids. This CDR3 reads CASRGQGGNEQFF. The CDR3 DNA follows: TGCGCCAGCAGGGGACAGGGTGGCAATGAGCAGTTCTTC.